Each of the 30 T cell receptor beta chains below was sequenced from the same sample in a study of beta chain features in type 1 diabetes. The authors reverse transcribed all of the isolated RNA, so sequencing captured expressed TCRB transcripts. Sequencing used immunoSEQ multiplex PCR; TCRdb keeps in-frame clones, though not all of them. The repertoire consists of hundreds of thousands of clones, with roughly 70% occurring once and the leading ten covering roughly 0.048%. Sequencing was performed on naive CD4+ T cells from blood. Receptors were obtained from a man aged 25 to 45 in good health.

This chain uses TRBV20-1 with TRBJ2-4, with a tentative D call TRBD2 (6 bases). The CDR3 contains 11 residues. The germline V gene encodes CDR1 DFQATT and CDR2 SNEGSKA (reference sequence). CDR3 loop: CSAPGGNIQYF. The CDR3 bases are TGCAGCGCGCCCGGGGGAAACATTCAGTACTTC.

This chain links TRBV29-1 with TRBJ2-5; 8 nucleotides align to TRBD1. This CDR3 contains 14 residues. V lost 7 bases and J lost 0; bases outside the gene matches: 7. Germline V gene data show CDR1 as SQVTM and CDR2 as ANQGSEA. The CDR3 DNA is TGCAGCGGCCTGGCGGACAGGGACCAAGAGACCCAGTACTTC. Protein: CSGLADRDQETQYF.

The chain employs TRBV13 and TRBJ2-3; D gene uncertain. Trimming took 4 bases from V and 6 from J, leaving 8 bases between them. This CDR3 is 12 amino acids long. Germline lookup yields CDR1 PRHDT and CDR2 FYEKMQ (reference sequence). This chain's CDR3 is CASSSDGDTQYF. The DNA for the CDR3 is TGTGCCAGCAGCTCCGATGGGGATACGCAGTATTTT.

The chain recombines TRBV2 with TRBJ2-1; 9 bases fit TRBD2. J gave up 9 bases and V 7 bases, and 7 bases lay outside the gene matches. The germline CDR1 and CDR2 sequences are SNHLY and FYNNEI. The CDR3 is 13 residues long. The DNA of the CDR3 is TGTGCCAGCATAGCGGGAGTAATTGGTGAGCAGTTCTTC. Its protein is CASIAGVIGEQFF. Based on the CDR3 plus reference TRBV2 and TRBJ2-1, the full variable domain is EPEVTQTPSHQVTQMGQEVILRCVPISNHLYFYWYRQILGQKVEFLVSFYNNEISEKSEIFDDQFSVERPDGSNFTLKIRSTKLEDSAMYFCASIAGVIGEQFFGPGTRLTVL.

The chain is built from TRBV7-9 and TRBJ2-1, with 8 bases fitting TRBD2. The CDR3 extends over 18 amino acids. Per germline, CDR1 SEHNR and CDR2 FQNEAQ (reference sequence). With V trimmed by 0 bases and J by 3 bases, 10 bases remained unmatched. Written as DNA, the CDR3 is TGTGCCAGCAGCTTAGCGGGAAGCGGGAGTACTGGCTACAATGAGCAGTTCTTC. It codes for CASSLAGSGSTGYNEQFF. Full variable domain (rest looked up from reference TRBV7-9 and TRBJ2-1): DTGVSQNPRHKITKRGQNVTFRCDPISEHNRLYWYRQTLGQGPEFLTYFQNEAQLEKSRLLSDRFSAERPKGSFSTLEIQRTEQGDSAMYLCASSLAGSGSTGYNEQFFGPGTRLTVL.

This clone appeared a single time. This chain connects TRBV27 to TRBJ2-1; TRBD2 agrees at 11 bases. J lost 7 bases, V lost 4 bases, and 12 bases had no gene match. In germline, CDR1 is MNHEY, CDR2 SMNVEV (reference sequence). The CDR3 is 17 residues long. The CDR3 bases are TGTGCCAGCAGTTCACCCTTAGCGGGAGGGCCTGGGAATGAGCAGTTCTTC. It encodes CASSSPLAGGPGNEQFF.

The chain carries TRBV6-6 and TRBJ1-2; the D is unclear. CDR1 and CDR2 (germline): MNHNY, SVGAGI (reference sequence). The CDR3 length is 14 residues. Trimming took off 6 bases at V and 8 bases at J, with 19 bases between the two ends. This CDR3 is CASREHQKIRGYTF. CDR3 in DNA: TGTGCCAGCAGAGAGCACCAGAAAATCCGAGGCTACACCTTC.

The CDR3 bases are TGCGCCAGCAGCCAAGGCGGGACGGCCAACAATGAGCAGTTCTTC. Translation gives CASSQGGTANNEQFF. This chain connects TRBV4-1 to TRBJ2-1, with TRBD2 as a possible D gene (6 bases). CDR3 length: 15 residues. The V end was cut by 1 base, the J end by 5 bases, with 12 bases between. Germline V gives CDR1 MGHRA, CDR2 YSYEKL.

The rearrangement uses TRBV5-1 and TRBJ2-3; D may correspond to TRBD1 or TRBD2 (6 bases each). Germline CDR1 reads SGHRS; CDR2 reads YFSETQ. This CDR3 contains 16 residues. With 0 bases removed from V and 4 bases from J, the gap between germline ends came to 15 bases. CDR3 nucleotide sequence: TGCGCCAGCAGCTTGGCCATTCGTGGGGGGCCAGATACGCAGTATTTT. This encodes CASSLAIRGGPDTQYF.

V usage is TRBV30 and J usage is TRBJ2-2; D gene unclear. Trimming stripped 1 base from V and 1 base from J, with 13 bases between. Germline assignment: CDR1 GTSNPN and CDR2 SVGIG (reference sequence). The CDR3 totals 16 residues. The CDR3 nucleotides read TGTGCCTGGAGTGGTGCTGCGGCAGGGAACACCGGGGAGCTGTTTTTT. The encoded protein is CAWSGAAAGNTGELFF.

This clone was found once. This chain links TRBV2 with TRBJ2-7; no firm D call. Trimming took 3 bases from V and 1 from J, leaving 10 bases between them. The CDR3 length is 14 residues. Looked up from germline, CDR1 is SNHLY and CDR2 is FYNNEI. The CDR3: CASSESYRSYEQYF. The CDR3 DNA sequence: TGTGCCAGCAGTGAGTCTTACAGATCCTACGAGCAGTACTTC.

This clone was observed a single time. The J gene is TRBJ2-1, the V gene TRBV4-3; 7 nucleotides align to TRBD1. The V and J ends lost 0 bases and 4 bases, in that order; junction bases with no gene match: 12. This CDR3 is built from 18 residues. From germline, CDR1 is LGHNA and CDR2 YSLEER. The CDR3 spells CASSQDVRDSSYYNEQFF. The CDR3 DNA reads TGCGCCAGCAGCCAAGATGTACGGGACAGCTCCTATTACAATGAGCAGTTCTTC.

This clone has only a few counts. The chain has TRBV7-2 and TRBJ2-7, with 7 bases matching TRBD1. CDR1 SGHTA and CDR2 FQGNSA come from the germline V gene. This CDR3 region has 13 residues. Losses at the gene ends were 5 bases for V and 5 bases for J; bases not matched to a gene: 6. CDR3 sequence reads: CASSRNQGDEQYF. The CDR3 DNA sequence: TGTGCCAGCAGCCGCAATCAGGGGGACGAGCAGTACTTC. Complete variable domain (other parts from reference TRBV7-2 and TRBJ2-7): GAGVSQSPSNKVTEKGKDVELRCDPISGHTALYWYRQSLGQGLEFLIYFQGNSAPDKSGLPSDRFSAERTGGSVSTLTIQRTQQEDSAVYLCASSRNQGDEQYFGPGTRLTVT.

The V and J genes are TRBV30 and TRBJ1-2, with TRBD1 identical over 8 bases. V was pared by 0 bases and J by 3 bases, with 3 bases of the junction left unmatched. Germline CDR1 reads GTSNPN; CDR2 reads SVGIG (reference sequence). This CDR3 is 14 amino acids long. CDR3 protein: CAWSVPTGDYGYTF. In nucleotides, the CDR3 is TGTGCCTGGAGTGTTCCGACAGGGGACTATGGCTACACCTTC.

This rearrangement joins TRBV29-1 to TRBJ2-1, with TRBD2 identical over 12 bases. V shed 5 bases and J 10 bases; nucleotides not matched to a gene: 12. Germline V CDR1 and CDR2: SQVTM, ANQGSEA. The CDR3 consists of 15 residues. The CDR3 reads CSVSTLLAGGREQFF. The CDR3 nucleotides read TGCAGCGTTTCCACCCTACTAGCGGGAGGACGGGAGCAGTTCTTC.

In this sample, this clone turned up once. The chain links TRBV9 to TRBJ2-4, with a weak D call TRBD1 (6 bases). The CDR3 spans 15 residues. The V and J ends lost 0 bases and 9 bases respectively, with 16 bases between them. Germline CDR1 reads SGDLS; CDR2 reads YYNGEE. CDR3 coding DNA: TGTGCCAGCAGCGTAGAAGGGGGAGCAGGGAGCATTCAGTACTTC. Its translation is CASSVEGGAGSIQYF.

In this sample, this clone turned up once. DNA of the CDR3: TGTGCCTGGATGGTGAGGGGCCTATATGAGCAGTACTTC. Its translation is CAWMVRGLYEQYF. The genes are TRBV30 and TRBJ2-7, with D perhaps given as TRBD1 or TRBD2 (5 bases each). Germline lookup yields CDR1 GTSNPN and CDR2 SVGIG (reference sequence). The V end was cut by 4 bases, the J end by 7 bases, with 17 bases between. The CDR3 length is 13 residues.

The V gene is TRBV29-1, the J gene TRBJ2-7, with 7 bases that match TRBD1. Trimming cost V 7 bases and J 10 bases; bases outside gene matches: 7. Germline V gene sequence: CDR1 SQVTM, CDR2 ANQGSEA. The CDR3 spans 10 residues. The chain's CDR3 is CSAGDSLQYF. The CDR3 DNA follows: TGCAGCGCTGGGGACAGCCTACAGTACTTC.

There are a few counts of this clone. The chain uses TRBV5-6 and TRBJ2-7, with a tentative D call TRBD2 (6 bases). The CDR3 contains 15 residues. Germline values: CDR1 SGHDT, CDR2 YYEEEE. Trimming pared 4 bases from V and 3 bases from J, leaving 17 bases between. This chain's CDR3 is CASSPGLETRYEQYF. The CDR3, as DNA: TGTGCCAGCAGCCCGGGACTTGAGACACGCTACGAGCAGTACTTC. Complete variable domain (other parts from reference TRBV5-6 and TRBJ2-7): DAGVTQSPTHLIKTRGQQVTLRCSPKSGHDTVSWYQQALGQGPQFIFQYYEEEERQRGNFPDRFSGHQFPNYSSELNVNALLLGDSALYLCASSPGLETRYEQYFGPGTRLTVT.

The chain joins TRBV30 to TRBJ1-2; TRBD1 agrees at 9 bases. J lost 0 bases, V lost 3 bases, and 2 bases had no gene match. The CDR3 consists of 14 residues. Germline CDR1 reads GTSNPN; CDR2 reads SVGIG (reference sequence). CDR3 nucleotide sequence: TGTGCCTGGAGGGGGACAGGGACTAACTATGGCTACACCTTC. This sequence encodes CAWRGTGTNYGYTF.

The chain combines TRBV30 with TRBJ2-1; unclear D gene. The V end lost 5 bases, the J end lost 4 bases, and 12 bases lay between the germline ends. The V gene's germline CDR1 is GTSNPN and CDR2 SVGIG (reference sequence). The CDR3 extends over 13 amino acids. The CDR3: CAWGTFIYNEQFF. CDR3 DNA: TGTGCCTGGGGAACGTTCATTTACAATGAGCAGTTCTTC.

The chain recombines TRBV15 with TRBJ2-5; 10 bases match TRBD1. J was trimmed by 5 bases and V by 3 bases; bases with no gene match: 6. CDR1 is LNHNV and CDR2 is YYDKDF in the germline V gene (reference sequence). CDR3 size: 15 residues. CDR3 sequence: CATSSPGQGIETQYF. In DNA form, the CDR3 reads TGTGCCACCAGCAGTCCGGGACAGGGGATCGAGACCCAGTACTTC.

This chain joins TRBV6-5 and TRBJ2-1; D is possibly TRBD1 (6 bases). This CDR3 is 14 amino acids long. V was cut by 2 bases and J by 9 bases, with 14 bases left in between. Germline loops: CDR1 MNHEY, CDR2 SVGAGI. CDR3 amino acids: CASSYGQGSSEQFF. The CDR3 DNA reads as TGTGCCAGCAGTTACGGGCAGGGGAGTAGTGAGCAGTTCTTC.

This rearrangement joins TRBV28 to TRBJ2-1; D may correspond to TRBD1 or TRBD2 (6 bases each). Trimming cost V 7 bases and J 2 bases, with 15 bases left between them. Germline lookup yields CDR1 MDHEN and CDR2 SYDVKM. The CDR3 consists of 15 residues. The CDR3 DNA reads as TGTGCCAGCACCTTAGGGGGAGGCGCCTACAATGAGCAGTTCTTC. Its translation: CASTLGGGAYNEQFF.

The genes are TRBV5-1 and TRBJ2-5; D is uncertain. Germline values: CDR1 SGHRS, CDR2 YFSETQ. The CDR3 runs 13 residues. V was clipped by 6 bases and J by 4 bases, with 13 bases between them. The chain's CDR3 is CASTRSRRETQYF. CDR3 coding DNA: TGCGCCAGCACCCGTTCTAGAAGAGAGACCCAGTACTTC. Drawing the rest from reference TRBV5-1 and TRBJ2-5, the complete variable domain is KAGVTQTPRYLIKTRGQQVTLSCSPISGHRSVSWYQQTPGQGLQFLFEYFSETQRNKGNFPGRFSGRQFSNSRSEMNVSTLELGDSALYLCASTRSRRETQYFGPGTRLLVL.

The chain joins TRBV5-4 to TRBJ2-3; 9 bases line up with TRBD1. With 4 bases clipped from V and 2 bases from J, the junction kept 5 bases outside the gene matches. The CDR3 runs 15 residues. Germline assignment: CDR1 SGHNT and CDR2 YYREEE (reference sequence). CDR3 coding DNA: TGTGCCAGCAGCATGGACAGGGGATTCACAGATACGCAGTATTTT. Its translation is CASSMDRGFTDTQYF. The full variable domain, in which reference TRBV5-4 and TRBJ2-3 provide the parts outside the CDR3, is ETGVTQSPTHLIKTRGQQVTLRCSSQSGHNTVSWYQQALGQGPQFIFQYYREEENGRGNFPPRFSGLQFPNYSSELNVNALELDDSALYLCASSMDRGFTDTQYFGPGTRLTVL.

The V call is TRBV7-9, the J call TRBJ2-7; TRBD2 aligns across 13 bases. CDR1 SEHNR and CDR2 FQNEAQ come from the germline V gene (reference sequence). The CDR3 is made up of 15 amino acids. V gave up 5 bases and J gave up 2 bases; unmatched junction bases: 3. CDR3: CASSLTSGRAYEQYF. Here the CDR3 DNA reads TGTGCCAGCAGCCTTACTAGCGGGAGGGCCTACGAGCAGTACTTC.

The gene calls are TRBV30 and TRBJ2-7; 8 positions match TRBD1. The CDR3 covers 12 residues. Germline V gives CDR1 GTSNPN, CDR2 SVGIG (reference sequence). V lost 7 bases, J lost 2 bases, and 4 bases stayed unmatched. CDR3 in DNA: TGTGCCTTGACAGGGGCTGCCTACGAGCAGTACTTC. Protein: CALTGAAYEQYF.

J is TRBJ1-1 and V is TRBV30; D is unresolved. Germline loops: CDR1 GTSNPN, CDR2 SVGIG (reference sequence). V dropped 1 base and J dropped 4 bases, with 10 bases sitting between them. The CDR3 loop spans 13 amino acids. The CDR3 nucleotides are TGTGCCTGGAGTGCGTGGGCGGGCACTGAAGCTTTCTTT. It specifies CAWSAWAGTEAFF.

This clone turned up a few times. The chain employs TRBV15 and TRBJ2-2, with D maybe TRBD1 (5 bases). The CDR3 sequence is 13 residues long. V was clipped by 5 bases and J by 5 bases, with 9 bases between them. The germline CDR1 and CDR2 sequences are LNHNV and YYDKDF (reference sequence). CDR3 DNA sequence: TGTGCCACCAGCGGACAAGGGACCGGGGAGCTGTTTTTT. Its protein is CATSGQGTGELFF.